This TCR beta chain emerged from a study of naive and memory T cell subsets. Germline trimming cut 5 bases from V and 5 bases from J; bases unmatched to any gene: 2. Germline CDR1 is SGHTA and CDR2 is FQGNSA. There are 14 residues in the CDR3. A UMI-containing oligonucleotide was joined by 3' ligation to the TCR cDNA template. Whole blood, roughly 2.6 ml, came from adult healthy volunteers. Reverse transcription used DNase-treated unsorted total RNA, aiming for roughly 1 to 1000 ng. Four PCR rounds used nested alpha and beta constant region primers plus the SP2 primer. Blood and skin TCR RNA was reverse transcribed with alpha and beta constant primers. TCRdb independently ran MiXCR on the UMI-ligation and nested PCR reads; one entry per CDR3 protein. Of tens of thousands of distinct CDR3 sequences listed, roughly 5.2% are singletons. This clonotype was picked up many times.

Sample: blood. The chain has TRBV7-2 and TRBJ2-2; TRBD1 matches at 10 bases. This TCR was sampled from an adult in good health. CDR3 sequence reads: CASSRTGGTGELFF. The CDR3 region has the DNA TGTGCCAGCAGCCGGACAGGGGGAACCGGGGAGCTGTTTTTT.